This T cell receptor beta chain was sequenced in a study of blood T cells in healthy people across ages. Primed by a sample-barcoded 5' primer and a J-beta primer mix, a second PCR proceeded for roughly 6 to 12 cycles. TCRdb processed the 5' RACE reads anew with MiXCR; each CDR3 protein has one entry. The sample yields approximately 1.5 million distinct CDR3 sequences, almost 35% seen once. Details on this clonotype: Its specificity is unknown.

Unmatched junction bases numbered 6, after V lost 0 bases and J lost 4 bases. The CDR3 runs to 16 residues. Germline V lookup: CDR1 MNHEY, CDR2 SVGAGI. General observations from the study: Roughly linear age-related decline in beta diversity appeared, significant by age around 40.

This sequence joins TRBV6-5 and TRBJ2-1; 7 bases are a match to TRBD1. This TCR derives from a woman in her 30s in good health. The sequenced sample consisted of blood. CDR3 bases: TGTGCCAGCAGTTACTCACCGGGACAGAATTACAATGAGCAGTTCTTC. Its translation: CASSYSPGQNYNEQFF.